The 15 T cell receptor beta chains listed next were all sequenced from one sample in a study of T-cell reconstitution after alpha-beta-depleted transplantation in children. During its preparation, the TCRbeta library received unique molecular identifiers. TCRdb fed the PCR reads into MiXCR, producing one record per CDR3 protein. The table records about 300,000 distinct CDR3 sequences, over 9.5% of them present only once. Material: PBMCs, obtained before TCRalphabeta/CD19-depleted stem cell transplant. All receptors derive from a boy younger than two with acute myeloid leukemia, due to receive a stem cell transplant.

Ten or more counts support this clonotype. The rearrangement links TRBV7-2 to TRBJ2-5; 11 bases match TRBD1. V was clipped by 5 bases and J by 4 bases; unmatched bases: 6. The V gene's germline CDR1 is SGHTA and CDR2 FQGNSA. The CDR3 sequence is 15 residues long. This CDR3 is CASSRQGQGVETQYF. The CDR3 DNA follows: TGTGCCAGCAGCCGGCAGGGACAGGGGGTAGAGACCCAGTACTTC.

In this sample, this clonotype turned up many times. This rearrangement joins TRBV9 to TRBJ2-3; D possibly corresponds to TRBD1 (5 bases). CDR1 and CDR2 from the germline V gene are SGDLS and YYNGEE. The V gene lost 1 base and the J gene lost 14 bases, with 17 bases spanning the gap. The CDR3 has 13 residues. This chain's CDR3 is CASSVRGSYTGYF. The CDR3 region has the DNA TGTGCCAGCAGCGTAAGGGGTTCTTATACGGGGTATTTT.

This clonotype turned up a few times. The chain is built from TRBV28 and TRBJ2-7, with D possibly TRBD1 on 5 matching bases. There are 16 residues in the CDR3. V gave up 4 bases and J gave up 0 bases, with 16 bases separating them. Germline V gene sequence: CDR1 MDHEN, CDR2 SYDVKM. The CDR3: CASSSLDSASSYEQYF. In DNA form, the CDR3 reads TGTGCCAGCAGTTCTCTCGACAGCGCTAGCTCCTACGAGCAGTACTTC.

This clonotype was picked up many times. The V call is TRBV11-3, the J call TRBJ2-2; D possibly matches TRBD1 or TRBD2 (5 bases each). Between the trimmed V and J ends, which lost 5 bases and 1 base, there was a span of 11 bases. Germline lookup yields CDR1 SGHNT and CDR2 YENEEA. This CDR3 region has 15 residues. As DNA, the CDR3 is TGTGCCAGCAGCCATCGGGACGGGAACACCGGGGAGCTGTTTTTT. This sequence encodes CASSHRDGNTGELFF.

In this sample, this clonotype turned up many times. The rearrangement joins TRBV24-1 to TRBJ2-3; 9 bases are a match to TRBD1. This CDR3 has 17 residues. CDR1 and CDR2 (germline): KGHDR, SFDVKD. The V gene end was trimmed by 3 bases and the J gene end by 1 base; junction bases not matched to a gene: 7. This CDR3 is CATSDPLWTGGTDTQYF. Written as DNA, the CDR3 is TGTGCCACCAGTGATCCCCTTTGGACAGGGGGCACAGATACGCAGTATTTT.

In this sample, this clonotype turned up many times. CDR3: CASSQDFLWVDYEQYF. For the CDR3, the DNA is TGTGCCAGCAGCCAGGACTTTCTCTGGGTGGACTACGAGCAGTACTTC. This chain joins TRBV3-1 and TRBJ2-7; TRBD2 might be the D (5 bases). CDR1 and CDR2 from the germline V gene are LGHDT and YNNKEL (reference sequence). The CDR3 sequence is 16 residues long. The V gene lost 3 bases and the J gene lost 3 bases, with 18 bases spanning the gap.

This clonotype was seen repeatedly, ten times or more. The V gene is TRBV12-3 or TRBV12-4, the J gene TRBJ2-7; D is uncertain. Deletions cut 2 bases from V and 5 bases from J, with 10 bases between. This CDR3 comprises 13 residues. The CDR3 loop is CASSLSLLHEQYF. CDR3 DNA: TGTGCCAGCAGTTTATCCCTTCTCCACGAGCAGTACTTC.

This clonotype has more than one count but fewer than ten. J is TRBJ2-2 and V is TRBV3-1; no clear D. Germline V gene data show CDR1 as LGHDT and CDR2 as YNNKEL (reference sequence). This CDR3 region has 17 residues. V was pared by 0 bases and J by 6 bases, with 17 bases between. The CDR3 sequence: CASSQDPSYPISGELFF. In DNA, the CDR3 is TGTGCCAGCAGCCAAGATCCAAGCTATCCAATCTCCGGGGAGCTGTTTTTT.

This clonotype was counted ten times or more. The chain links TRBV28 to TRBJ1-4, with 7 bases identical to TRBD1. J gave up 11 bases and V 5 bases, and 14 bases lay outside the gene matches. This CDR3 spans 15 amino acids. Germline CDR1 reads MDHEN; CDR2 reads SYDVKM. The CDR3 here is CASSPILWDRVKLFF. In DNA form, the CDR3 reads TGTGCCAGCAGTCCGATCCTGTGGGACAGAGTCAAACTGTTTTTT.

This clonotype has ten or more counts. The chain carries TRBV10-3 and TRBJ2-1; D is unresolved. The CDR3 spans 14 residues. Germline CDR1 and CDR2: ENHRY and SYGVKD. The V end was cut by 4 bases, the J end by 0 bases, with 7 bases between. CDR3 amino acids: CAISGSSSYNEQFF. The DNA for the CDR3 is TGTGCCATCAGTGGGTCAAGCTCCTACAATGAGCAGTTCTTC.

This clonotype was counted between two and nine times. This chain joins TRBV2 and TRBJ2-1, with D perhaps being TRBD1 or TRBD2 (5 bases each). V lost 4 bases and J lost 2, with 9 bases in between. The CDR3 loop spans 14 amino acids. Germline V CDR1 and CDR2: SNHLY, FYNNEI. The CDR3 reads CASSAGPTYNEQFF. In nucleotides, the CDR3 is TGTGCCAGCAGTGCGGGACCTACCTACAATGAGCAGTTCTTC. Supplemented by reference TRBV2 and TRBJ2-1, the full variable domain reads EPEVTQTPSHQVTQMGQEVILRCVPISNHLYFYWYRQILGQKVEFLVSFYNNEISEKSEIFDDQFSVERPDGSNFTLKIRSTKLEDSAMYFCASSAGPTYNEQFFGPGTRLTVL.

This clonotype was detected ten times or more. A much larger clonotype is one base distant, so this may be a read error. CDR3 nucleotides: TGTGCCAGCAGTCTCTGGTACAATGAGCAGTTCTTC. Amino acid sequence: CASSLWYNEQFF. The gene calls are TRBV28 and TRBJ2-1, with D unresolved. The V gene's germline CDR1 is MDHEN and CDR2 SYDVKM. CDR3 length: 12 amino acids. V dropped 5 bases and J dropped 4 bases, with 6 bases sitting between them.

The table lists this clonotype with many counts. The chain combines TRBV10-3 with TRBJ1-2; a possible D gene is TRBD1 (6 bases). The germline V gene encodes CDR1 ENHRY and CDR2 SYGVKD. Trimming stripped 0 bases from V and 4 bases from J, with 18 bases between. The CDR3 totals 17 residues. The CDR3 sequence: CAISESRALDSLYGYTF. Written as DNA, the CDR3 is TGTGCCATCAGTGAGTCTAGGGCTCTGGACAGCCTCTATGGCTACACCTTC.

The sample holds many counts of this clonotype. The chain links TRBV5-1 to TRBJ2-1; 9 bases agree with TRBD1. CDR1 and CDR2 (germline): SGHRS, YFSETQ. This CDR3 region has 16 residues. Trimming cost V 0 bases and J 3 bases; bases outside gene matches: 4. For the CDR3, the DNA is TGCGCCAGCAGCTTGGGGGGACAGGGCTTCTACAATGAGCAGTTCTTC. Translated: CASSLGGQGFYNEQFF.

This clonotype was recorded many times. The gene calls are TRBV28 and TRBJ1-5; D remains ambiguous. In germline, CDR1 is MDHEN, CDR2 SYDVKM. The V end was cut by 5 bases, the J end by 1 base, with 18 bases between. This CDR3 has 17 amino acids. This CDR3 reads CASSPFRPWGSNQPQHF. The CDR3 nucleotides are TGTGCCAGCAGTCCATTCCGTCCATGGGGAAGCAATCAGCCCCAGCATTTT. The full variable domain, completed using reference TRBV28 and TRBJ1-5, is DVKVTQSSRYLVKRTGEKVFLECVQDMDHENMFWYRQDPGLGLRLIYFSYDVKMKEKGDIPEGYSVSREKKERFSLILESASTNQTSMYLCASSPFRPWGSNQPQHFGDGTRLSIL.